This TCR beta chain was obtained from a study of CD4 T cells in relation to SARS-CoV-2 and coronaviruses (dated by TCRdb to the early 2020s). Turning to the overall study: In the ViraFEST assay, PBMCs were cultured with antigen for under twelve days, after which TCR beta CDR3s were sequenced to identify antigen-specific clonal expansions. The study assessed, at the TCR clonotype level, memory CD4+ T cell crossreactivity between SARS-CoV-2 and common cold coronavirus spike proteins. An HIV-1 Nef peptide pool or a no-peptide culture served as the negative reference condition. Patient-derived lymphoblastoid cell lines were used to map the HLA restriction of shared crossreactive spike epitopes. The Adaptive Biotechnologies TCR-sequencing kit was used for samples from three pre-COVID donors and for the naive versus memory experiments, whereas the other data were Illumina-based. A different TCR-beta assay, based on Illumina, was used to sequence expansion assays from other donors in the study.

Overall study outcomes, separate from this receptor: Small numbers of patients and of tested TCRs were a limitation of the study. Compared with monoreactive clones, crossreactive clones had significantly weaker SARS-CoV-2-driven expansion, a result consistent with antigenic imprinting. Since the crossreactivity analysis centred on spike protein, crossreactivity against other viral proteins was not assessed. No donor contributed both pre-pandemic and post-infection samples, which limited tracing the source of pre-existing responses. Roughly 64% of donors had memory CD4+ clonotypes that crossrecognized SARS-CoV-2 and at least one common cold coronavirus spike.

As concerns this clone: Its antigen remains unidentified. No much larger clone exists at a distance of one base, and base qualities are not known.

CD4+ T cells from unexposed donors were collected before the COVID-19 pandemic (2011-2018). After more than 9 days of culture, CD4+ T cells were isolated with the EasySep CD4+ T cell isolation kit. Unexposed donor CD4+ T cells were tested for reactivity to SARS-CoV-2 S and N and four common cold coronavirus spike pools, as cell number allowed. Each well received two million PBMCs, cultured in IMDM supplemented with about 5.4% human AB serum and 9.5 to 10 IU/ml IL-2. Half of the culture medium was replaced with fresh IL-2-containing medium on days 3 and 7. In general, triplicate replicate wells were used for every peptide culture condition. The leukapheresis product used for the unexposed donors was purchased from a commercial source. Ficoll-Paque PLUS gradient centrifugation was used to isolate PBMCs from leukapheresis product or whole blood. PBMCs were either cryopreserved at -140 degrees C or used fresh in the expansion assay. The QIAamp Micro DNA Kit was used to extract genomic DNA from the CD4+ T cells.

The library was obtained by the immunoSEQ multiplex PCR assay. The paper's processing steps were these. During preprocessing, nonproductive sequences were removed, as were CDR3s that did not start with C, did not end with F or W, or were shorter than 7 amino acids. Antigen-specific clonotypes were called with the MANAFEST web app, based on expansion relative to reference and other culture wells. A clone counted as positive if significantly expanded in 2 of 3 replicate wells versus the reference culture at FDR below 0.05. To be called positive, a clone also had to show significant expansion compared with every other tandem well and an odds ratio greater than 5. CDR3 homology was measured as pairwise Levenshtein distance, computed with the stringdist R package after trimming three terminal residues from each end. In TCRdb, the immuneACCESS table is reduced to in-frame sequences with V and J assigned. These tables do not hold every clone; where another copy was compared, an unresolved V gene accounts for under half, and the others remain unexplained. That table is the source of V, J and clone size, and D and trimming were worked out from the DNA. In all, the sample holds roughly 25,000 clones, and around 82% of those were seen once. More than 11% of the sample rests with the top ten.

This sequence originates from a human donor in good health. The sequenced sample consisted of CD4+ T cells from PBMCs, cultured in vitro.

At the DNA level, the sequence is TGTGCCAGCAGTTTACCTAGCGGGATCTCCTACAATGAGCAGTTCTTC. Translated, it gives CASSLPSGISYNEQFF. Recombination linked TRBV28 to TRBJ2-1; TRBD2 lines up with 9 middle nucleotides. The CDR3 runs 16 residues from the cysteine to the phenylalanine. Kept here is only the CDR3 DNA, which spans 48 bases and is read in frame from base 1. The germline V gene supplies CDR1 MDHEN and CDR2 SYDVKM. Ends trimmed: V by 2 bases, J by 0 bases; bases unmatched to a gene: 2.